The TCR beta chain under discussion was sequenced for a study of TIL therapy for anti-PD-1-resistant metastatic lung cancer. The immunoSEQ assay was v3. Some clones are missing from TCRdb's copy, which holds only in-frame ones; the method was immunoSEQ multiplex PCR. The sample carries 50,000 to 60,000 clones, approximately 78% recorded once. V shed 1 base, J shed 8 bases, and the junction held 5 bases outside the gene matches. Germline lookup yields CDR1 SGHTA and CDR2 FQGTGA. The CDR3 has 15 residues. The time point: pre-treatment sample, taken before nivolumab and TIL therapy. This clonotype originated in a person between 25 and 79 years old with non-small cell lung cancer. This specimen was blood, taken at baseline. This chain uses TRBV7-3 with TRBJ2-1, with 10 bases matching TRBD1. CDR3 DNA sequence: TGTGCCAGCAGCTTAAGGAGACAGGGGGCCCATGAGCAGTTCTTC. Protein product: CASSLRRQGAHEQFF.